The T cell receptor beta chain described here comes from a study of kidney transplant recipient with SARS-CoV-2 infection. V lost 0 bases and J lost 8, with 10 bases in between. CDR1 LNHDA and CDR2 SQIVND come from the germline V gene (reference sequence). This CDR3 has 13 amino acids. This clonotype was counted ten times or more. TCRdb analysed the reads with MiXCR anew, one entry per CDR3 protein. Of under 300,000 distinct CDR3 sequences in the sample, less than 35% were seen once. The chain carries TRBV19 and TRBJ1-1; D perhaps matches TRBD1 (5 bases). The sample in question was a blood sample, obtained at baseline and on day 111 from a kidney transplant recipient. This clonotype was sampled from a male patient between 25 and 40 years old who had COVID-19 and was a kidney transplant recipient. Some T cells may be provided by the graft donor. CDR3 nucleotide sequence: TGTGCCAGTAGTATAGACGGGACGGTCGAAGCTTTCTTT. It yields the protein CASSIDGTVEAFF.